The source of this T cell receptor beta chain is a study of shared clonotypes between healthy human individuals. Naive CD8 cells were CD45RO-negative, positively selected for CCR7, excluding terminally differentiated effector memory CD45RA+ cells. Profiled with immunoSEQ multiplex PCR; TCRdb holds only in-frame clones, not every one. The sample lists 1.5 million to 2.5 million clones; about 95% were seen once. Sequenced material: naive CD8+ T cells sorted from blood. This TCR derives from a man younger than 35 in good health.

The DNA for the CDR3 is TGCGCCAGCAGCCACACAGGGACCTCCTACGAGCAGTACTTC. This sequence encodes CASSHTGTSYEQYF. The gene calls are TRBV4-3 and TRBJ2-7; tentative D call: TRBD1 (6 bases). Germline V lookup: CDR1 LGHNA, CDR2 YSLEER. This CDR3 has 14 residues. V lost 3 bases, J lost 0 bases, and 9 bases lay in between.